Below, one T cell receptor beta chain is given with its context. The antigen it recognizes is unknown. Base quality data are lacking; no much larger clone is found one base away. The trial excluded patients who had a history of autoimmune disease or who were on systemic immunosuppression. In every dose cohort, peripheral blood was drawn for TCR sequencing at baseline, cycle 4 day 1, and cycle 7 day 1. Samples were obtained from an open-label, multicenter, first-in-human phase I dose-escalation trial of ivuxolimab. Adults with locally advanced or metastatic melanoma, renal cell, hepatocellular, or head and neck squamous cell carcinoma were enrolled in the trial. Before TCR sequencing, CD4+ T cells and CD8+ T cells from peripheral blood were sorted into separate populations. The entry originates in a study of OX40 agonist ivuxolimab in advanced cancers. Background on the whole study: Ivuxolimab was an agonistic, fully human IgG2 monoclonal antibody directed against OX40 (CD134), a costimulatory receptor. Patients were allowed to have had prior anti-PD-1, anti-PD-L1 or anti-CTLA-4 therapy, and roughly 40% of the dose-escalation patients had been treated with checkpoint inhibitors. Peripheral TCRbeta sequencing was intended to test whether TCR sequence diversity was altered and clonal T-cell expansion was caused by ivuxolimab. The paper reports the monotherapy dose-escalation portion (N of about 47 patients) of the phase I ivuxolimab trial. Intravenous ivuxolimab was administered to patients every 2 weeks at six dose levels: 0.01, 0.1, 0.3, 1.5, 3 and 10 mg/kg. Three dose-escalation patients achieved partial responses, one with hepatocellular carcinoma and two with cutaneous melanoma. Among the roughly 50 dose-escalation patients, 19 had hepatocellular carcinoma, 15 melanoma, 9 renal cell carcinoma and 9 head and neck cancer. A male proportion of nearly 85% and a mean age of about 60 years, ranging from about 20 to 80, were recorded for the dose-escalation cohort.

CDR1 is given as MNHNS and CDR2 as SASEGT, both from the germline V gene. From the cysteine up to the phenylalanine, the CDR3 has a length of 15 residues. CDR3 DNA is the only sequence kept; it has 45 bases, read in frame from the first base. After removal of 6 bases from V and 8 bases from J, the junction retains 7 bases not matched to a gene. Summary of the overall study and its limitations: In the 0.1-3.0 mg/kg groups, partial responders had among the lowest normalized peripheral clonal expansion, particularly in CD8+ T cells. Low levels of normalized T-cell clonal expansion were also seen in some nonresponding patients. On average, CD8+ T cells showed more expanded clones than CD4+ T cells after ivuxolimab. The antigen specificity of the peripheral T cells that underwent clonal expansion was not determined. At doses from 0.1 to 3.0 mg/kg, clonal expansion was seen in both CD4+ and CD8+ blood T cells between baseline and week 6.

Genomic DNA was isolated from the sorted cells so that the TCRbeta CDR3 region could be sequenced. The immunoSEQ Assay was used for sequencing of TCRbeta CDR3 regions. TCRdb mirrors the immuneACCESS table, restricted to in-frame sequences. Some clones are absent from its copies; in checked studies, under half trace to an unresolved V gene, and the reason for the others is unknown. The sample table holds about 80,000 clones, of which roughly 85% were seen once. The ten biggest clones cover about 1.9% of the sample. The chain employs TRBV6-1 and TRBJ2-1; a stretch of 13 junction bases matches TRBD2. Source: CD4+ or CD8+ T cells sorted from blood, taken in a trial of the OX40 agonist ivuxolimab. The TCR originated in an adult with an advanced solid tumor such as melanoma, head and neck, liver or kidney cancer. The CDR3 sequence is CASRTTSGRGDEQFF. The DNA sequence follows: TGTGCCAGCAGGACAACTAGCGGGAGGGGCGATGAGCAGTTCTTC.